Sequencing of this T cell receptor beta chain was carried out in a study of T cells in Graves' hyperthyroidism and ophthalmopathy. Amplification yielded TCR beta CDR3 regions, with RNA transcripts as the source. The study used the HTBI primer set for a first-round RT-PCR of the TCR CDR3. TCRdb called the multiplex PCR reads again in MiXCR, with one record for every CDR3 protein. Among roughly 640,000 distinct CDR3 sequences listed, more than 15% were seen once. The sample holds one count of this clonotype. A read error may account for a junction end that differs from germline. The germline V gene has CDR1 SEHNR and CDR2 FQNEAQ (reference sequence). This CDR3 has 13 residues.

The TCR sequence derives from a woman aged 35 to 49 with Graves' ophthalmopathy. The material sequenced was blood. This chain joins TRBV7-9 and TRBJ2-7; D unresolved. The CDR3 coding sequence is TGTGCCAGCAGCCCTCGGAGCTCCTACGGGCAGTACTTC. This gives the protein CASSPRSSYGQYF.